This TCR beta chain comes out of a study of siplizumab effects on memory and regulatory T cells. Study-wide points: Tracing alloreactive clones into unstimulated subsets worked for only a minor fraction of them. It was never confirmed that proliferating Tregs from siplizumab cultures were suppressive. The authors could not assign a naive or memory phenotype to roughly 75-95% of proliferating CD4+ or CD8+ clones.

On this clone itself: Antigen unknown.

The CDR3 contains 17 residues. Trimming cost V 1 base and J 6 bases, with 20 bases left between them. Germline values: CDR1 MGHRA, CDR2 YSYEKL. Per-sample assaying covered roughly 10^5 TCR templates. Sequencing was performed with immunoSEQ multiplex PCR; in TCRdb, only in-frame clones are kept and a portion is missing. The data show about 100,000 clones, about 94% seen once. The V gene is TRBV4-1, the J gene TRBJ2-3, with a tentative D call TRBD1 (5 bases). The source is a human donor in good health. Sequences were obtained from non-Treg CD4+ T cells sorted from blood. Here the CDR3 DNA reads TGCGCCAGCAGCCAAGGTTCTAGGCTACCACAGGTTGATACGCAGTATTTT. Amino acids: CASSQGSRLPQVDTQYF.